This T cell receptor beta chain was identified in a study of blood T cell repertoires in COVID-19. With regard to this clone: In the same sample, other DNA sequences code for this CDR3.

Authors' data handling: Amplification of reference gene primers was used by the study to estimate nucleated cell counts. Assay used: immunoSEQ multiplex PCR; TCRdb lists only in-frame clones, some missing. For V, J and clone size, that table is used; D and trimming come from the DNA. The table lists more than 150,000 clones, 80% to 90% of them singletons. The CDR3 sequence is 14 residues long. V lost 5 bases and J lost 2, with 9 bases in between. The germline CDR1 and CDR2 sequences are MNHEY and SMNVEV (reference sequence). This rearrangement joins TRBV27 to TRBJ1-4; possibly TRBD1 for D (6 bases). The material sequenced was peripheral blood. The clonotype comes from a man in his 70s with active or convalescent COVID-19. The CDR3 is CASSRGGTNEKLFF. The CDR3 nucleotides are TGTGCCAGCAGTCGAGGGGGTACTAATGAAAAACTGTTTTTT. The variable domain in full, completed from reference TRBV27 and TRBJ1-4, reads EAQVTQNPRYLITVTGKKLTVTCSQNMNHEYMSWYRQDPGLGLRQIYYSMNVEVTDKGDVPEGYKVSRKEKRNFPLILESPSPNQTSLYFCASSRGGTNEKLFFGSGTQLSVL.